The 23 T cell receptor beta chains below all came from one sample that was sequenced in a study of blood T cell repertoires in COVID-19. Libraries were prepared by immunoSEQ multiplex PCR; TCRdb keeps only in-frame clonotypes and omits some of them. Of fewer than 350,000 clones detected, around 85% appear once; the ten largest clones hold 2.5%. Sequencing was performed on PBMCs or T cells enriched from blood (not recorded which). The source of these receptors is a woman between 45 and 65 years old who had recovered from COVID-19.

The CDR3 bases are TGTGCCAGCTCACCCGAGGGACAGAACACTGAAGCTTTCTTT. Translating it yields CASSPEGQNTEAFF. The chain has TRBV18 and TRBJ1-1; weak D call: TRBD1 (6 bases). Looked up from germline, CDR1 is KGHSH and CDR2 is LQKENI. The CDR3 length is 14 residues. Between the trimmed V and J ends, which lost 3 bases and 1 base, there was a span of 9 bases.

V gene TRBV18 combines with J gene TRBJ1-5; TRBD1 might be the D (5 bases). From germline, CDR1 is KGHSH and CDR2 LQKENI. This CDR3 contains 13 residues. V was pared by 3 bases and J by 6 bases, with 9 bases between. CDR3 protein: CASSPAGGQPQHF. The CDR3 DNA is TGTGCCAGCTCACCCGCCGGGGGTCAGCCCCAGCATTTT.

V and J are TRBV7-2 and TRBJ1-4; D is unclear. V was cut by 5 bases and J by 2 bases, with 9 bases left in between. CDR1 is SGHTA and CDR2 is FQGNSA in the germline V gene. The length of the CDR3 is 14 residues. The CDR3 is CASSPESTNEKLFF. CDR3 DNA: TGTGCCAGCAGCCCCGAGTCTACTAATGAAAAACTGTTTTTT.

This chain links TRBV29-1 with TRBJ1-1; 7 bases are shared with TRBD1. This CDR3 is built from 14 residues. Germline V gene sequence: CDR1 SQVTM, CDR2 ANQGSEA. The J segment lost 3 bases and the V segment lost 4 bases, leaving 8 bases of the junction unmatched. As DNA, the CDR3 is TGCAGCGTTGCCAGACAGGGCGCGGACACTGAAGCTTTCTTT. It codes for CSVARQGADTEAFF.

The V call is TRBV6-6, the J call TRBJ2-7, with D possibly matching TRBD2 (5 bases). This CDR3 has 13 residues. Germline loops: CDR1 MNHNY, CDR2 SVGAGI (reference sequence). V was trimmed by 7 bases and J by 4 bases, leaving 14 bases between them. CDR3 nucleotide sequence: TGTGCCAGCAACGATGAAAGGAGGTACGAGCAGTACTTC. Amino acids: CASNDERRYEQYF.

The chain carries TRBV2 and TRBJ2-3; maybe TRBD1 (5 bases). This CDR3 contains 15 residues. From germline, CDR1 is SNHLY and CDR2 FYNNEI. V was clipped by 4 bases and J by 0 bases, with 11 bases between them. CDR3 region: CASSADMISTDTQYF. In nucleotides, the CDR3 is TGTGCCAGCAGTGCGGACATGATTAGCACAGATACGCAGTATTTT.

The chain employs TRBV15 and TRBJ1-1; 7 bases agree with TRBD1. J was trimmed by 6 bases and V by 1 base; bases with no gene match: 14. Germline CDR1 reads LNHNV; CDR2 reads YYDKDF (reference sequence). The CDR3 is 17 residues long. CDR3 nucleotides: TGTGCCACCAGCAGAGGGTCTTCTGGACAGGCGACTCCTGAAGCTTTCTTT. This gives the protein CATSRGSSGQATPEAFF.

This clone was recorded once. The J gene is TRBJ1-1, the V gene TRBV28, with D perhaps matching TRBD1 (5 bases). The CDR3 has 15 residues. V was clipped by 5 bases and J by 1 base, with 14 bases between them. Germline CDR1 and CDR2: MDHEN and SYDVKM. In nucleotides, the CDR3 is TGTGCCAGCAGTCCACCTAGGGGCGGGAACACTGAAGCTTTCTTT. Translated, it gives CASSPPRGGNTEAFF. The full variable domain, in which reference TRBV28 and TRBJ1-1 provide the parts outside the CDR3, is DVKVTQSSRYLVKRTGEKVFLECVQDMDHENMFWYRQDPGLGLRLIYFSYDVKMKEKGDIPEGYSVSREKKERFSLILESASTNQTSMYLCASSPPRGGNTEAFFGQGTRLTVV.

The chain joins TRBV6-5 to TRBJ2-3; D gene uncertain. The CDR3 consists of 13 residues. The germline V gene has CDR1 MNHEY and CDR2 SVGAGI. Trimming stripped 5 bases from V and 0 bases from J, with 6 bases between. CDR3 sequence: CASSQASTDTQYF. The CDR3 DNA reads TGTGCCAGCAGTCAGGCTAGCACAGATACGCAGTATTTT.

CDR3 amino acids: CASSLRPSGNYEQYF. The CDR3 DNA reads as TGTGCCAGCAGTTTAAGGCCTAGCGGAAACTACGAGCAGTACTTC. V and J are TRBV27 and TRBJ2-7; 7 bases fit TRBD2. Germline loops: CDR1 MNHEY, CDR2 SMNVEV (reference sequence). The CDR3 covers 15 residues. V lost 2 bases, J lost 3 bases, and 7 bases stayed unmatched.

The gene calls are TRBV6-2 or TRBV6-3 and TRBJ2-3; a possible D gene is TRBD2 (6 bases). Germline values: CDR1 MNHEY, CDR2 SVGEGT. The V and J ends lost 2 bases and 3 bases respectively, with 12 bases between them. The length of the CDR3 is 15 residues. The CDR3 protein is CASSYEAGRTDTQYF. The DNA of the CDR3 is TGTGCCAGCAGTTACGAGGCGGGGCGTACAGATACGCAGTATTTT.

The chain joins TRBV5-4 to TRBJ1-3, with D hard to call. The CDR3 totals 15 residues. From germline, CDR1 is SGHNT and CDR2 YYREEE (reference sequence). Trimming removed 3 bases at V and 4 bases at J, with 14 bases between. The CDR3 loop reads CASSSDIISGNTIYF. The CDR3 region has the DNA TGTGCCAGCAGCTCCGACATAATATCCGGAAACACCATATATTTT.

This clone is a singleton in its sample. J is TRBJ2-2 and V is TRBV7-2; TRBD1 matches at 7 bases. Germline loops: CDR1 SGHTA, CDR2 FQGNSA. Germline trimming cut 4 bases from V and 1 base from J; bases unmatched to any gene: 3. This CDR3 comprises 15 residues. The CDR3 reads CASSSQGQNTGELFF. The DNA of the CDR3 is TGTGCCAGCAGCTCACAGGGGCAGAACACCGGGGAGCTGTTTTTT.

V and J are TRBV6-5 and TRBJ1-6, with 8 bases that match TRBD1. Per germline, CDR1 MNHEY and CDR2 SVGAGI. The CDR3 totals 15 residues. The ends lost 7 bases at V and 7 bases at J; junction bases unmatched: 9. The CDR3 spells CASMVDRGYNSPLHF. DNA for the CDR3: TGTGCCAGCATGGTAGACAGGGGATACAATTCACCCCTCCACTTT.

V is TRBV5-1 and J is TRBJ2-1; 7 nucleotides align to TRBD1. The CDR3 has 16 amino acids. V lost 0 bases and J lost 6; bases outside the gene matches: 9. The germline V gene encodes CDR1 SGHRS and CDR2 YFSETQ. CDR3 loop: CASSLVSGGSGNEQFF. CDR3 sequence (DNA): TGCGCCAGCAGCTTGGTATCAGGGGGATCCGGCAATGAGCAGTTCTTC.

This chain uses TRBV7-9 with TRBJ2-3; 12 bases fit TRBD2. J gave up 5 bases and V 5 bases, and 8 bases lay outside the gene matches. The CDR3 is 16 residues long. Germline V gene sequence: CDR1 SEHNR, CDR2 FQNEAQ (reference sequence). CDR3 bases: TGTGCCAGCAGCGCCGCTCTAGCGGGGGGGGTAGATACGCAGTATTTT. It codes for CASSAALAGGVDTQYF.

V gene TRBV7-9 combines with J gene TRBJ1-6; 7 nucleotides line up with TRBD1. The CDR3 is made up of 16 amino acids. J lost 7 bases, V lost 5 bases, and 11 bases had no gene match. The germline V gene has CDR1 SEHNR and CDR2 FQNEAQ (reference sequence). DNA of the CDR3: TGTGCCAGCAGCCCCGGCAGCCGGGACAGAAATTCACCCCTCCACTTT. This encodes CASSPGSRDRNSPLHF.

This sequence joins TRBV30 and TRBJ2-1; TRBD1 matches 8 bases. The CDR3 contains 17 residues. The germline gives CDR1 GTSNPN, CDR2 SVGIG (reference sequence). V gave up 3 bases and J gave up 15 bases; unmatched junction bases: 25. This chain's CDR3 is CAWSRQGAAVLPGGRFF. The CDR3 coding sequence is TGTGCCTGGAGCCGTCAGGGGGCGGCGGTGTTACCCGGAGGTCGGTTCTTC.

The J gene is TRBJ2-2, the V gene TRBV28; D unresolved. CDR3 length equals 13 residues. Trimming stripped 6 bases from V and 6 bases from J, with 11 bases between. Germline values: CDR1 MDHEN, CDR2 SYDVKM. CDR3 sequence: CASRRSTSGELFF. CDR3 nucleotides: TGTGCCAGCAGACGTAGTACGTCCGGGGAGCTGTTTTTT.

This chain joins TRBV5-1 and TRBJ2-3, with 9 bases matching TRBD2. The CDR3 totals 21 residues. V shed 4 bases and J 2 bases; nucleotides not matched to a gene: 23. Per germline, CDR1 SGHRS and CDR2 YFSETQ. The CDR3 DNA follows: TGCGCCAGCAGCCCCGTAGGCGGGGGGGCCACCAAACGCATACACACAGATACGCAGTATTTT. This gives the protein CASSPVGGGATKRIHTDTQYF.

This sequence joins TRBV2 and TRBJ1-4, with TRBD1 as a possible D gene (5 bases). The CDR3 loop spans 15 amino acids. Germline loops: CDR1 SNHLY, CDR2 FYNNEI. Trimming cost V 3 bases and J 8 bases, with 16 bases left between them. The CDR3 sequence: CASSDFQGFFEKLFF. The DNA of the CDR3 is TGTGCCAGCAGTGATTTCCAGGGCTTTTTCGAAAAACTGTTTTTT.

This rearrangement joins TRBV5-1 to TRBJ2-7; the match to TRBD2 covers 12 bases. Looked up from germline, CDR1 is SGHRS and CDR2 is YFSETQ. This CDR3 is 16 amino acids long. The V segment lost 4 bases and the J segment 4 bases; nucleotides outside the gene matches: 9. DNA of the CDR3: TGCGCCAGCAGCCATAGTCTGACTAGCGGGGGATACGAGCAGTACTTC. This translates into CASSHSLTSGGYEQYF. Full variable domain (remainder filled in from reference TRBV5-1 and TRBJ2-7): KAGVTQTPRYLIKTRGQQVTLSCSPISGHRSVSWYQQTPGQGLQFLFEYFSETQRNKGNFPGRFSGRQFSNSRSEMNVSTLELGDSALYLCASSHSLTSGGYEQYFGPGTRLTVT.

This clone came up once. This sequence joins TRBV4-2 and TRBJ2-7; TRBD1 might be the D (5 bases). Germline loops: CDR1 LGHNA, CDR2 YNFKEQ. The ends were cut back, 1 base at V and 2 bases at J, with 15 bases in the middle. This CDR3 is built from 16 residues. The CDR3 region has the DNA TGTGCCAGCAGCCAAGTAGTCAGCCCAGGGACCTACGAGCAGTACTTC. Residues: CASSQVVSPGTYEQYF.